This record concerns one T cell receptor beta chain sequence. The CDR3 loop spans 15 amino acids. In germline, CDR1 is LNHDA, CDR2 SQIVND (reference sequence). Trimming stripped 7 bases from V and 0 bases from J, with 13 bases between. This entry belongs to a study of T cell changes during pregnancy in multiple sclerosis. Profiling relied on immunoSEQ multiplex PCR, and the TCRdb table lists in-frame clones only, not all of them. The top ten clones hold around 4.7% of a sample with tens of thousands of clones, almost 95% of them seen once. This TCR came from a female donor with multiple sclerosis, enrolled in a pregnancy study. The J gene is TRBJ1-5, the V gene TRBV19; a possible D gene is TRBD1 (6 bases). The material was CD8+ T cells from peripheral blood mononuclear cells, obtained in the first trimester of pregnancy. The CDR3 coding sequence is TGTGCCAGTACAACGACAGGATATAGCAATCAGCCCCAGCATTTT. It is translated as CASTTTGYSNQPQHF.